This T cell receptor (beta chain) was found in a study of cytomegalovirus exposure and HLA in healthy donors (dated by TCRdb to the late 2010s). In terms of the full investigation: An earlier analysis of 587 of the donors reported about 290 Gb of sequence data and around 110 million unique TCR beta sequences from some 180 million T cells. High-throughput TCR immunosequencing, statistical association of individual TCRs with disease status, and machine learning were combined to predict cytomegalovirus infection status. A later genetic analysis took genome-wide SNP genotypes for about three fifths of the roughly 700 donors and used that subset as a discovery cohort. The number of typed donors differed by locus: roughly 629-640 for A, B, C, DRB1 and DQB1; 500 to 550 for DQA1; around 580 for DPA1; and around 490 for DPB1. Both class I and class II loci were covered by HLA typing, at four-digit resolution. The genetic ancestry cluster associated with self-reported Caucasian donors included 81% of the approximately 400 genotyped donors. A separate validation cohort of roughly 110 different subjects was used in addition to the roughly 670-subject first cohort. The study used immunosequencing to profile the T cell repertoires of approximately 640 subjects and linked those repertoires to cytomegalovirus serostatus. Roughly 5 DR-DQ haplotypes were handled as single units for association and clustering because linkage in the cohort was strong. About 300 gigabases of sequencing data and 75 million to 85 million unique TCR sequences made up an early release that covered approximately 620 HLA-typed donors. In the later analysis, no new phenotypic data were used to find candidate immune exposures; instead, reliance was placed on TCR beta sequences and their occurrence across donors. To decide whether each TCR beta V gene segment behaved as functional or pseudogenic, an earlier analysis of some 540 of the donors relied on high-throughput TCR beta sequencing. On average, 235,054 unique TCR beta nucleotide sequences were sequenced per donor among 398 genotyped donors of the cohort, with around 19% of those sequences being non-productive. The study aimed to test whether signatures of past pathogen exposure could be identified by cataloging public T cell receptors. A later analysis re-analyzed previously published TCR beta repertoires from approximately 700 donors and added high-resolution HLA genotyping to study TCR occurrence patterns. Alongside the repertoire data, information on donor age, sex, ethnicity and CMV serostatus was compiled. Every discovery cohort repertoire had been produced on one sequencing platform.

Points the paper makes about the study in general: Linkage disequilibrium might explain the correlated functional status among segregating V segments, but an unknown experimental factor could not be excluded. Compared with the approximately 720-donor mean, donors in an Asian-associated ancestry cluster had fewer N-insertions in productive TCRs, according to a later genetic analysis. Three of the identified cytomegalovirus-associated TCR beta chains were confirmed in vitro to be specific for cytomegalovirus antigens. In a later analysis, most CMV-associated TCR beta chains were found to appear HLA-restricted, with HLA associations seemingly driven largely by CMV exposure. A later analysis found that HLA-associated TCR beta chains were more clonally expanded and had lower generation probabilities than equally common non-associated chains. A cluster of highly shared sequence variants was judged likely to be a technical artifact of the sequencing pipeline. Strong co-occurrence of HLA alleles, especially DR and DQ, made assigning TCR associations to individual alleles difficult. Because some donors lacked HLA typing at each locus, the association tests relied only on the typed subset. In a later analysis, the rate of TCR association differed among HLA loci, with DRB1 alleles having the most associated TCRs and HLA-C alleles having the fewest. Some IMGT-functional V segments, including TRBV6-2 and TRBV6-3, could not be told apart with the 87-base-pair reads, so those segments were excluded. At a false discovery rate of 0.05, a later analysis linked 16,000 or so TCR beta sequences to specific HLA alleles. Only TCR beta chains were sequenced in this cohort, and the absence of alpha or paired-chain data limited detectable features. Presence/absence analyses assumed roughly uniform sequencing depth across donors, an assumption that may not hold. While some public TCRs were present in many individuals, most TCR sequences turned up only very rarely across donors. Several of the top co-occurrence clusters appeared to be linked to parvovirus B19, influenza, CMV and Epstein-Barr virus, according to a later analysis. The study listed around 160 TCR beta chains as associated with cytomegalovirus. The only immune exposure information available for the cohort was CMV serostatus. The authors suggested that the approach could potentially be generalized to other disease states and immunological phenotypes. In both the original and validation cohorts, the classifier was reported to diagnose cytomegalovirus status with high specificity and sensitivity. In an earlier analysis of under 600 of the donors, most TCR beta V segments were observed in productive rearrangements about 90% or about 30% of the time, broadly matching IMGT annotations. Because counts were too low, about 18 rarely observed V segments, including chromosome 9 orphons, were excluded from the earlier analysis of roughly 580 of the donors. In a later genetic analysis, a missense DCLRE1C variant was associated with V-gene and J-gene trimming of TCR beta chains, and the association was replicated in an independent cohort. A further reported finding was that TCR beta sequences accurately predicted the HLA-A and HLA-B alleles for most subjects in the first cohort.

Libraries were made using the immunoSEQ multiplex PCR assay. A mixture of 60 forward primers for TCR Vbeta segments and 13 reverse primers for TCR Jbeta segments was used in the multiplex PCR. Amplification of the CDR3 region of rearranged TCR beta genes was performed with a multiplex PCR assay on genomic DNA. On the Illumina HiSeq System, the amplified TCR beta libraries were sequenced as 87-base-pair reads. The original methods were these. A later analysis tallied around 87 million unique TCR beta chains across the 610 or so repertoires, and approximately 12 million of those chains were shared by two or more donors. A nearest-neighbor algorithm error-corrected the raw reads and collapsed the reads into unique sequences, merging closely related sequences to remove PCR and sequencing errors. To assign V, D and J gene segments, CDR3 sequences were aligned to IMGT reference sequences. For a sequence to be retained, a match of at least six nucleotides was required to both a V gene segment and a J gene segment. A rearrangement counted as productive if the CDR3 had no stop codons and remained in frame with V and J, and every other rearrangement counted as non-productive. Following IMGT convention, CDR3 was defined as the stretch from the second conserved V-encoded cysteine up to the conserved J-encoded phenylalanine. In an earlier analysis of 500 to 650 of the donors, sequences lacking an unambiguous match to a single V gene segment were excluded. An earlier analysis of some 500 of the donors classified V segments as functional when productive rearrangements were above 56.7% and as segregating when the standard deviation between donors was above 5%. A statistical classification framework was developed to diagnose cytomegalovirus status using the catalog of TCR beta chain sequences. In a later analysis, TCR nucleotide sequences were compared against IMGT/GENE-DB human TR gene sequences so that V and J genes could be assigned. In a later analysis, CDR3 sequences and most-parsimonious VDJ recombination scenarios were assigned using the TCRdist pipeline. In a later analysis, each TCR beta chain was defined by its CDR3 amino acid sequence together with its V-gene family, and reads without a unique V-gene family were excluded. In a later analysis, around 600 highly shared, low-generation-probability nucleotide sequences were removed to address suspected cross-contamination and a sequencing artifact. A later analysis calculated a clonal expansion index for each public chain from normalized within-repertoire ranks of inferred template counts. Generation probabilities in a later analysis came from a VDJ recombination model fitted to out-of-frame rearrangements, and those results were checked against IGoR. In a later analysis, TCR-TCR, TCR-HLA and TCR-CMV co-occurrence was scored with hypergeometric tests, and a repertoire-size bias correction was applied to TCR pairs. A later analysis estimated false discovery rates by permuting HLA or CMV assignments 20 times. A later analysis grouped co-occurring TCRs with DBSCAN, adding TCRdist sequence similarity when clustering within HLA-allele-positive subsets. Repertoires with fewer than 30,000 or more than 120,000 public chains, plus five repertoires with anomalous nucleotide sharing, were excluded from co-occurrence clustering. Here the immuneACCESS table is served through TCRdb, limited to in-frame sequences with V and J called. Missing clones are a known gap in these copies; in checked studies unresolved V genes cover under half, and the rest lacks a known reason. For V, J and clone size, that table is used; D and trimming come from the DNA. The sample contains over 110,000 clones, about 80% of them found a single time. The top ten hold approximately 1.3% of the sample.

The junction shows trimming of 1 base on V and 5 bases on J, plus 11 bases between the germline ends. CDR1 SGHTA and CDR2 FQGNSA are derived from the germline V gene. The CDR3 starts with the cysteine, ends with the phenylalanine, and has 14 residues. The CDR3 DNA has 42 bases and is translated from base 1. The cohort comprised hundreds of healthy bone marrow donors. Cohort members were all nominally healthy when sampled, although unrecorded immune exposures were likely present. The donor was CMV seropositive and belonged to the group of 250 to 300 seropositive cohort members. A peripheral blood sample was collected from each donor, and TCR beta sequencing was performed on peripheral blood mononuclear cells. The Qiagen DNeasy Blood Extraction Kit was used to extract genomic DNA from the blood cell samples. This clone came up once. This receptor's antigen is unknown. Base qualities are missing; no much larger clone stands one base away.

The specimen sequenced was PBMCs. The rearrangement joined TRBV7-2 to TRBJ2-5; the D gene is possibly TRBD2, with 7 bases matching. This receptor was taken from a male donor in good health and CMV-seropositive. The sequenced DNA is TGTGCCAGCAGCTTAGTTCGGGGGGCGGAGACCCAGTACTTC. It encodes CASSLVRGAETQYF. Full variable domain (CDR3 extended with the reference TRBV7-2 and TRBJ2-5 proteins): GAGVSQSPSNKVTEKGKDVELRCDPISGHTALYWYRQSLGQGLEFLIYFQGNSAPDKSGLPSDRFSAERTGGSVSTLTIQRTQQEDSAVYLCASSLVRGAETQYFGPGTRLLVL.